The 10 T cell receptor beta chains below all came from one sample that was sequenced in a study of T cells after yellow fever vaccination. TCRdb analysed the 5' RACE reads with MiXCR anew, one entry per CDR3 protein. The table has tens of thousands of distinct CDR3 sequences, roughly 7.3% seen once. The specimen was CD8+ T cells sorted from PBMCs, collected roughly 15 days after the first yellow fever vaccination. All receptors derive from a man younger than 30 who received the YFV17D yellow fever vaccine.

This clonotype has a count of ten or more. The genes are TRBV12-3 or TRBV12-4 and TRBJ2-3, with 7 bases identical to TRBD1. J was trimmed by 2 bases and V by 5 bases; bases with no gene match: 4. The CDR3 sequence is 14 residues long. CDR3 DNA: TGTGCCAGCAGTCCGACAGGGAACACAGATACGCAGTATTTT. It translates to CASSPTGNTDTQYF.

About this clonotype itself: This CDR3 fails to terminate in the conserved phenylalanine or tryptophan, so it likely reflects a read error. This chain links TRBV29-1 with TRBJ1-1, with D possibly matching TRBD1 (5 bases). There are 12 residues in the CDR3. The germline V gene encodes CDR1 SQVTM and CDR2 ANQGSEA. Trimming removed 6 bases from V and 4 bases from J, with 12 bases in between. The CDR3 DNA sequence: TGCAGCGTCGGGACGGGTGGCACTGAAGCTTTCTAT. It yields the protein CSVGTGGTEAFY.

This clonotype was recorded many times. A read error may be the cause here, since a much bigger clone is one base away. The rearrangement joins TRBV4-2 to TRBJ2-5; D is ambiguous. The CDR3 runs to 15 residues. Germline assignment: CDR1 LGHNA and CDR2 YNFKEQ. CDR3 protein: CASSQEETPWSTHYF. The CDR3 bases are TGTGCCAGCAGCCAAGAGGAGACACCCTGGTCGACCCATTACTTC.

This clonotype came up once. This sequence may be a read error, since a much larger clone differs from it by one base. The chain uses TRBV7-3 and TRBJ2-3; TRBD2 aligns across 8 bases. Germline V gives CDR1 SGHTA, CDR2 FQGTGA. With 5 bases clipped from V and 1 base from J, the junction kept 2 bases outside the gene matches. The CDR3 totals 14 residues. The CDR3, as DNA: TGTGCCAGCAGCCACGGGGGGGGCACAGATACGCAGTATTTT. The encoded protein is CASSHGGGTDTQYF.

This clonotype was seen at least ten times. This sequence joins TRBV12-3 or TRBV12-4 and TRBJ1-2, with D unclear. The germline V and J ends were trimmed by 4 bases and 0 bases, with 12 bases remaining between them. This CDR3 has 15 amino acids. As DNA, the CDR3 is TGTGCCAGCAGTTCTGTTCCGGGAGCTAACTATGGCTACACCTTC. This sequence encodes CASSSVPGANYGYTF.

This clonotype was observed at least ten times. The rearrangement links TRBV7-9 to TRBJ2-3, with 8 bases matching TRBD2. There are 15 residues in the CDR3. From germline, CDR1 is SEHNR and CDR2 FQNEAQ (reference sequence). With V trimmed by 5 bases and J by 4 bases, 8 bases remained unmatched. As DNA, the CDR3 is TGTGCCAGCAGCCAGCGTGCGGGGGGAGCAGATACGCAGTATTTT. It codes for CASSQRAGGADTQYF.

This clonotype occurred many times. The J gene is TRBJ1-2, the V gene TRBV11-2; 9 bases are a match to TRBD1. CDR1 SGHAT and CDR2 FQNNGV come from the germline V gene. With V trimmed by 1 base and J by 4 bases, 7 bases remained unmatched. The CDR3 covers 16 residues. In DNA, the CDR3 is TGTGCCAGCAGCTTAGCACGGGACAGGGAGGTCTATGGCTACACCTTC. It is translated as CASSLARDREVYGYTF. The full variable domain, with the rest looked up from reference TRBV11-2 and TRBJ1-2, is EAGVAQSPRYKIIEKRQSVAFWCNPISGHATLYWYQQILGQGPKLLIQFQNNGVVDDSQLPKDRFSAERLKGVDSTLKIQPAKLEDSAVYLCASSLARDREVYGYTFGSGTRLTVV.

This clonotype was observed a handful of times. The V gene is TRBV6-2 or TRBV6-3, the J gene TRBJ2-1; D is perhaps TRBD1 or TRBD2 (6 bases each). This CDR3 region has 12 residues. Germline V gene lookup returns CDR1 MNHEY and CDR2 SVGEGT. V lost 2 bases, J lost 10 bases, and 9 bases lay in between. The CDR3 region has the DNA TGTGCCAGCAGTTACCCGGGGGCAGAGCAGTTCTTC. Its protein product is CASSYPGAEQFF.

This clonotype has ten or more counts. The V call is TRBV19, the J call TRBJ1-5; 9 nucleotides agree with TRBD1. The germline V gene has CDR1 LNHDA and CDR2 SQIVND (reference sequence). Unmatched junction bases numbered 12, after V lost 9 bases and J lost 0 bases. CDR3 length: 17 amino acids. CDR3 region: CARATPGTGNSNQPQHF. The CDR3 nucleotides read TGTGCCAGGGCAACCCCCGGGACAGGGAATAGCAATCAGCCCCAGCATTTT.

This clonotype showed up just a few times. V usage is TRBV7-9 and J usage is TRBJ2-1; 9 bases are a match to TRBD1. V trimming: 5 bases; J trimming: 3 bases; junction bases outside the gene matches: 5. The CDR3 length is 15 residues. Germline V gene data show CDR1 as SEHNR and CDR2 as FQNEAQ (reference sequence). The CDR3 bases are TGTGCCAGCAGCCCGGGACAGGGACGCTACAATGAGCAGTTCTTC. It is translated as CASSPGQGRYNEQFF.